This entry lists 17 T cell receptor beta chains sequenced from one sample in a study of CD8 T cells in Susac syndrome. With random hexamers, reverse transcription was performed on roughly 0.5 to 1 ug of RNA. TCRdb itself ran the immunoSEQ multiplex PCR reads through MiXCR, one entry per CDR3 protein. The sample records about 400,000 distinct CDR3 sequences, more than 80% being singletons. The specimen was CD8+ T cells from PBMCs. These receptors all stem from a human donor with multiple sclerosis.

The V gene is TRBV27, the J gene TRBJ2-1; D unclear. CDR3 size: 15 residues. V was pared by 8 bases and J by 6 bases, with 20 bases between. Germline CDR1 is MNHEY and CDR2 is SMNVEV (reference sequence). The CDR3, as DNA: TGTGCCAGCGGGCCCGGGCCGTCCCCTCTCAATGAGCAGTTCTTC. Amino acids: CASGPGPSPLNEQFF.

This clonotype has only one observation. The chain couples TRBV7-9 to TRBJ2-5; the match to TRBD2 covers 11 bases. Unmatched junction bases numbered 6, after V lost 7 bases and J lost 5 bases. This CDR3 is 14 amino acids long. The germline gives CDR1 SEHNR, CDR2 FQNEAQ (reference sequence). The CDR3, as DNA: TGTGCCAGCACCCATAGCGGGGGGGAGGAGACCCAGTACTTC. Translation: CASTHSGGEETQYF.

Written as DNA, the CDR3 is TGTGCCAGTAGTATAATGGTAAATGAAAAACTGTTTTTT. Translating it yields CASSIMVNEKLFF. V gene TRBV19 combines with J gene TRBJ1-4; the D is unclear. The CDR3 loop spans 13 amino acids. Deletions cut 2 bases from V and 5 bases from J, with 6 bases between. The germline gives CDR1 LNHDA, CDR2 SQIVND (reference sequence).

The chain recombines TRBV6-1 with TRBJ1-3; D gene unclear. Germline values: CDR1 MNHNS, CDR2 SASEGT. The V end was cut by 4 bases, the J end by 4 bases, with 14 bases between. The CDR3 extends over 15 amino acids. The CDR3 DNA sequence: TGTGCCAGCAGTGCATTTCGAGCACCCGGAAACACCATATATTTT. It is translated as CASSAFRAPGNTIYF.

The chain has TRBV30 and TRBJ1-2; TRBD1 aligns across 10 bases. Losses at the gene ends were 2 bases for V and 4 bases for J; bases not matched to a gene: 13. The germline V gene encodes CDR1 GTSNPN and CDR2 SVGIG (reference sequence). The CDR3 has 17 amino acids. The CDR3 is CAWSIRQGANILYGYTF. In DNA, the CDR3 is TGTGCCTGGAGTATTCGACAGGGGGCGAATATTCTCTATGGCTACACCTTC.

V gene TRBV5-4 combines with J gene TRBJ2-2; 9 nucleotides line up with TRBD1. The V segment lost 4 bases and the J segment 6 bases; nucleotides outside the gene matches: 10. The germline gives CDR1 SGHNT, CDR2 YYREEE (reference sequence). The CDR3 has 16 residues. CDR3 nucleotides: TGTGCCAGCAGCCTCGAACGGGACAGGGTTCCCGGGGAGCTGTTTTTT. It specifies CASSLERDRVPGELFF.

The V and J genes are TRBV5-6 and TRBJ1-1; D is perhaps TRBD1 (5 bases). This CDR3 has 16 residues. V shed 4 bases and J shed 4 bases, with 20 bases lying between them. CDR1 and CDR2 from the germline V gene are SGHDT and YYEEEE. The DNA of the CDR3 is TGTGCCAGCAGCCTACTTACCGGTGGCGGGGGCACTGAAGCTTTCTTT. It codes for CASSLLTGGGGTEAFF.

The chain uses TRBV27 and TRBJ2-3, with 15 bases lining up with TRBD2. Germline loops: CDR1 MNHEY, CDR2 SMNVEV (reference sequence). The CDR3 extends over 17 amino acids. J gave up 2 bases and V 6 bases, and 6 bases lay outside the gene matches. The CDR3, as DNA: TGTGCCAGCAGGATCGGACTAGCGGGGGGGACCACAGATACGCAGTATTTT. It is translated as CASRIGLAGGTTDTQYF.

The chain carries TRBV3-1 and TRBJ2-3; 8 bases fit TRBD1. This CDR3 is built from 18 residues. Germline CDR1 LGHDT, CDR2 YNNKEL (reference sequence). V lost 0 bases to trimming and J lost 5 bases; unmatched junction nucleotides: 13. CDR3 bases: TGTGCCAGCAGCCAAGAAAGGTGGACAGGGATGTTTAAAGATACGCAGTATTTT. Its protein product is CASSQERWTGMFKDTQYF.

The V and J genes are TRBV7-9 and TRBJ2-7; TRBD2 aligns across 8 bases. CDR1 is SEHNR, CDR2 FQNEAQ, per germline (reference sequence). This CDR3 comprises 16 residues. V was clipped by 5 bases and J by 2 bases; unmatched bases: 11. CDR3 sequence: CASSPGGEIRAYEQYF. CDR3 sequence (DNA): TGTGCCAGCAGCCCGGGAGGGGAAATTAGAGCCTACGAGCAGTACTTC.

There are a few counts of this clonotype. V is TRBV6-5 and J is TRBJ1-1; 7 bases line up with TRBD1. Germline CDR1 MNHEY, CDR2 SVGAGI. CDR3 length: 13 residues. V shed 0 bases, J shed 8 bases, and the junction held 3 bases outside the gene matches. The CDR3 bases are TGTGCCAGCAGTTACTCTTCCAGGGGGGAAGCTTTCTTT. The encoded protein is CASSYSSRGEAFF.

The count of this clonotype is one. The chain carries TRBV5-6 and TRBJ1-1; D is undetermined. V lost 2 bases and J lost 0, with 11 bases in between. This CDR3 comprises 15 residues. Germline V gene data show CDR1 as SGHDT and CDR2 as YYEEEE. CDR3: CASSLSGRLNTEAFF. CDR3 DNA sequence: TGTGCCAGCAGCTTATCTGGCCGACTGAACACTGAAGCTTTCTTT.

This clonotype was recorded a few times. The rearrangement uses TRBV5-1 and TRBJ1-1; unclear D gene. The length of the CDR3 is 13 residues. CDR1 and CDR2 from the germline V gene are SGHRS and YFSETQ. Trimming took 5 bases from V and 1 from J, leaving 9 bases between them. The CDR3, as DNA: TGCGCCAGCAGTCTACCACCGAACACTGAAGCTTTCTTT. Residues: CASSLPPNTEAFF.

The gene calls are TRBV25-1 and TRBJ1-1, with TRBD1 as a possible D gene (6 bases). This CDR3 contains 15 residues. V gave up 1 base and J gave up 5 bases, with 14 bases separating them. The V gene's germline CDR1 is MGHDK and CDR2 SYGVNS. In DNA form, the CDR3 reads TGTGCCAGCAGTGAATGGGGCAGGGGAAGGACTGAAGCTTTCTTT. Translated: CASSEWGRGRTEAFF.

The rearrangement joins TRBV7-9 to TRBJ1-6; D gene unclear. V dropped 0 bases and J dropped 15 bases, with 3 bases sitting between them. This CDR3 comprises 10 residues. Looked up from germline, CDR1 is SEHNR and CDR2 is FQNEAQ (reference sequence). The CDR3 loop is CASSLADLHF. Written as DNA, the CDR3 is TGTGCCAGCAGCTTAGCGGACCTCCACTTT.

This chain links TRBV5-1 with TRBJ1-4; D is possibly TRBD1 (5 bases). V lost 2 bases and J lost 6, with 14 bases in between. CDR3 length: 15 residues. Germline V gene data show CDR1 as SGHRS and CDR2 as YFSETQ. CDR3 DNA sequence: TGCGCCAGCAGCTTTGACAGACTAGCCGATGAAAAACTGTTTTTT. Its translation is CASSFDRLADEKLFF.

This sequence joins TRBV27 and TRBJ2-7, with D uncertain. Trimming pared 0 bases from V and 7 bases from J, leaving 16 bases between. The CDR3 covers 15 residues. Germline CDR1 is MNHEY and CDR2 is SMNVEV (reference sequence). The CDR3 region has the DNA TGTGCCAGCAGTTTATCGGGTCAGCCCCCCGGGGAGCAGTACTTC. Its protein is CASSLSGQPPGEQYF.